This T cell receptor (beta chain) emerged from a study of blood T cell repertoires in COVID-19. Looking at the study overall: Both acute and convalescent COVID-19 samples were obtained from the United States, Italy and Spain. The analysed material was cDNA or gDNA that came from T cells, B-cell-depleted T cells, or PBMCs.

Measured with immunoSEQ multiplex PCR; TCRdb has only the in-frame clones, and not every one. The sample carries over 85,000 clones, about nine tenths recorded once. The CDR3 consists of 16 residues. CDR1 and CDR2 (germline): SGHTA, FQGTGA. The V segment lost 0 bases and the J segment 1 base; nucleotides outside the gene matches: 3. The specimen was peripheral blood. The TCR originated in a woman aged 45-65 years with COVID-19, enrolled during active disease. The chain uses TRBV7-3 and TRBJ2-5; 9 positions match TRBD2. Here the CDR3 reads CASSLTLAGRQETQYF. For the CDR3, the DNA is TGTGCCAGCAGCTTAACTCTAGCGGGACGCCAAGAGACCCAGTACTTC.